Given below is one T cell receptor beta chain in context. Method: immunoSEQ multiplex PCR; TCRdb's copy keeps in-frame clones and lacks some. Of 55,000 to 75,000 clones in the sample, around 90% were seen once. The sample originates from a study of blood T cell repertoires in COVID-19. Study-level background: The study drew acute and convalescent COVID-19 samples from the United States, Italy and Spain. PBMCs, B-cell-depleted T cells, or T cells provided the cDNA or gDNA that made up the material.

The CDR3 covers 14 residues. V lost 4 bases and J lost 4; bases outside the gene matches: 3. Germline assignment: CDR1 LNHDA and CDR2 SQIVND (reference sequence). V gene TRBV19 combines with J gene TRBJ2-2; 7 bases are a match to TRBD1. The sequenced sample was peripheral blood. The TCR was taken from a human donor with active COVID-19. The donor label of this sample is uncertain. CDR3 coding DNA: TGTGCCAGTAGTACGGGACAGAGCACCGGGGAGCTGTTTTTT. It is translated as CASSTGQSTGELFF.